This TCR beta chain is drawn from a study of cytomegalovirus exposure and HLA in healthy donors. Findings and limits, study-wide: The likely origin of a cluster of highly shared sequence variants was a sequencing artifact. 87-base-pair reads could not separate some V segments, including TRBV6-2 and TRBV6-3. In a later analysis, a missense DCLRE1C variant was linked to TCR beta V- and J-gene trimming.

With 60 Vbeta and 13 Jbeta primers, the PCR was carried out. Using immunoSEQ multiplex PCR, the repertoire was profiled, and TCRdb retains in-frame clones only, with some absent. The repertoire holds about 200,000 clones, with 75% to 80% as singletons. Healthy donors of bone marrow made up the group. With regard to this clone: Antigen unknown.

Germline V gene lookup returns CDR1 SEHNR and CDR2 FQNEAQ (reference sequence). This CDR3 has 16 residues. With V trimmed by 5 bases and J by 8 bases, 13 bases remained unmatched. Sequences were obtained from PBMCs. The V and J genes are TRBV7-9 and TRBJ2-1; 9 bases are shared with TRBD2. The receptor was isolated from a woman aged 25 to 45 in good health and CMV-seropositive. Written as DNA, the CDR3 is TGTGCCAGCAGCAAGGCCGGGACTAGCAGCGTCCATGAGCAGTTCTTC. Protein sequence: CASSKAGTSSVHEQFF.